This passage covers 24 T cell receptor beta chains from one sample sequenced in a study of beta chain features in type 1 diabetes. The investigators reverse transcribed all of the isolated RNA, so they sequenced expressed TCRB transcripts. Assay: immunoSEQ multiplex PCR; the TCRdb copy retains only in-frame clones and omits some. The sample lists roughly 340,000 clones; roughly 12% were seen once. Their target antigens are unknown. Study-wide results and limits: Among all four CD4+ subsets, Type 1 diabetes patients had TCRB CDR3s that were moderately but significantly shorter.

The sequenced sample consisted of naive CD4+ T cells from blood. Receptors were obtained from a woman between 18 and 30 years old with type 1 diabetes.

This sequence joins TRBV12-2 and TRBJ1-2; the table's D call, TRBD1, has no DNA check behind it. TRBV12-2 is recorded as a pseudogene. The CDR3 covers 15 residues. In DNA form, the CDR3 reads TGTGCAAGTCGCTTAGCTTATACAGGAATGAGTGGCTACACCTTC. This translates into CASRLAYTGMSGYTF.

V and J are TRBV10-3 and TRBJ2-3; a weak D match, TRBD2 (7 bases). Germline V lookup: CDR1 ENHRY, CDR2 SYGVKD. Trimming removed 7 bases from V and 3 bases from J, with 14 bases in between. The CDR3 is made up of 14 amino acids. The CDR3 spells CAIMMGGQTDTQYF. The DNA for the CDR3 is TGTGCCATCATGATGGGGGGGCAGACAGATACGCAGTATTTT.

This clone was recorded a few times. This chain joins TRBV4-3 and TRBJ2-3, with 7 bases lining up with TRBD2. The germline gives CDR1 LGHNA, CDR2 YSLEER. V lost 4 bases and J lost 5; bases outside the gene matches: 15. The CDR3 has 17 amino acids. CDR3 DNA: TGCGCCAGCAGCCCCCCCCTGAGAGACGGGGGGAAAGATACGCAGTATTTT. Residues: CASSPPLRDGGKDTQYF.

The gene calls are TRBV15 and TRBJ1-6; TRBD1 matches at 9 bases. The J segment lost 8 bases and the V segment lost 2 bases, leaving 7 bases of the junction unmatched. This CDR3 has 16 residues. The germline V gene encodes CDR1 LNHNV and CDR2 YYDKDF (reference sequence). The CDR3 sequence is CATSRPAGQGYSPLHF. Here the CDR3 DNA reads TGTGCCACCAGCAGACCGGCTGGACAGGGGTATTCACCCCTCCACTTT.

This clone was seen only a few times. CDR3 protein: CASSQEGGRAQHF. CDR3 DNA sequence: TGCGCCAGCAGCCAAGAGGGGGGTAGGGCCCAGCATTTT. The chain has TRBV4-3 and TRBJ1-5, with a possible D match to TRBD1 (5 bases). The CDR3 has 13 amino acids. Trimming shortened V by 0 bases and J by 11 bases, and 11 bases separated the two germline ends. The germline CDR1 and CDR2 sequences are LGHNA and YSLEER.

This clone was counted only a few times. The sample contains more than one DNA sequence encoding this CDR3. The V call is TRBV7-2, the J call TRBJ2-5, with D perhaps matching TRBD2 (6 bases). Germline CDR1 SGHTA, CDR2 FQGNSA. CDR3 length: 14 amino acids. The V and J ends lost 4 bases and 2 bases respectively, with 11 bases between them. CDR3 sequence: CASSSAGLQETQYF. CDR3 DNA: TGTGCCAGCAGCTCGGCGGGACTTCAAGAGACCCAGTACTTC.

About this clone: Other DNA sequences from this sample encode an identical CDR3 as well. The chain joins TRBV7-3 to TRBJ2-5, with TRBD2 matching over 12 bases. The V gene end was trimmed by 4 bases and the J gene end by 4 bases; junction bases not matched to a gene: 1. This CDR3 contains 14 residues. Germline-derived CDR1 and CDR2 are SGHTA and FQGTGA. The CDR3 loop reads CASSSGLAGETQYF. The DNA for the CDR3 is TGTGCCAGCAGCTCGGGACTAGCGGGAGAGACCCAGTACTTC.

This clone showed up just a few times. The chain has TRBV20-1 and TRBJ1-1; D may be TRBD1 (5 bases). The CDR3 loop spans 11 amino acids. V was clipped by 8 bases and J by 6 bases, with 13 bases between them. CDR1 and CDR2 from the germline V gene are DFQATT and SNEGSKA (reference sequence). DNA of the CDR3: TGCAGTACCGCAAGGGGCGCTGAAGCTTTCTTT. This gives the protein CSTARGAEAFF.

The chain combines TRBV5-4 with TRBJ2-3; a weak D match, TRBD1 (5 bases). Germline CDR1 reads SGHNT; CDR2 reads YYREEE (reference sequence). The length of the CDR3 is 14 residues. V lost 9 bases to trimming and J lost 0 bases, with 14 bases between them. CDR3 coding DNA: TGTGCCATCGCTACTGGGGCCAGCACAGATACGCAGTATTTT. It codes for CAIATGASTDTQYF.

This clone was observed a few times. V gene TRBV7-2 combines with J gene TRBJ2-5; D remains ambiguous. There are 13 residues in the CDR3. The V end was cut by 7 bases, the J end by 5 bases, with 14 bases between. Germline CDR1 reads SGHTA; CDR2 reads FQGNSA. As DNA, the CDR3 is TGTGCCAGCACCCCTACCCCTTTCGAGACCCAGTACTTC. Its protein is CASTPTPFETQYF.

This clone has just a few counts. The CDR3 DNA is TGCGCCAGCAGACGGACAGGGGGCCAAGAGACCCAGTACTTC. It specifies CASRRTGGQETQYF. The chain is built from TRBV5-1 and TRBJ2-5; 10 bases are a match to TRBD1. This CDR3 spans 14 amino acids. The J segment lost 1 base and the V segment lost 5 bases, leaving 2 bases of the junction unmatched. The germline gives CDR1 SGHRS, CDR2 YFSETQ.

This clone was recorded a few times. The V call is TRBV19, the J call TRBJ2-7, with 12 bases that match TRBD2. This CDR3 contains 15 residues. V shed 3 bases, J shed 5 bases, and the junction held 5 bases outside the gene matches. Looked up from germline, CDR1 is LNHDA and CDR2 is SQIVND (reference sequence). The CDR3 nucleotides read TGTGCCAGTAGTATCTCTAGCGGGAGGGCCCACGAGCAGTACTTC. It yields the protein CASSISSGRAHEQYF.

This clone was seen a handful of times. This chain links TRBV4-2 with TRBJ2-7; D is perhaps TRBD1 (5 bases). This CDR3 region has 15 residues. In germline, CDR1 is LGHNA, CDR2 YNFKEQ. The V and J ends lost 4 bases and 0 bases respectively, with 13 bases between them. CDR3 in amino acids: CASSPRGTNSYEQYF. In DNA form, the CDR3 reads TGTGCCAGCAGCCCAAGGGGCACCAACTCCTACGAGCAGTACTTC.

This clone was found a few times. In nucleotides, the CDR3 is TGTGCCAGCAGCCCCCGGCCCGGGACAGGGTTTTCCTACGAGCAGTACTTC. Amino acids: CASSPRPGTGFSYEQYF. The J gene is TRBJ2-7, the V gene TRBV7-2; TRBD1 matches at 9 bases. Trimming removed 5 bases from V and 1 base from J; junction bases left unmatched: 12. The CDR3 loop spans 17 amino acids. Germline V CDR1 and CDR2: SGHTA, FQGNSA.

The chain has TRBV10-3 and TRBJ2-7, with 8 bases matching TRBD1. V lost 6 bases and J lost 7; bases outside the gene matches: 5. This CDR3 has 12 residues. Germline V gives CDR1 ENHRY, CDR2 SYGVKD. CDR3 in amino acids: CAISDRGTEQYF. CDR3 DNA sequence: TGTGCCATCAGCGACAGGGGTACGGAGCAGTACTTC.

V is TRBV6-5 and J is TRBJ2-7; D gene unclear. The CDR3 is made up of 12 amino acids. Germline V gene lookup returns CDR1 MNHEY and CDR2 SVGAGI. V gave up 10 bases and J gave up 3 bases, with 13 bases separating them. CDR3 in DNA: TGTGCCACCATAAATACATACTACGAGCAGTACTTC. This sequence encodes CATINTYYEQYF.

J is TRBJ2-7 and V is TRBV28; 9 nucleotides align to TRBD1. CDR1 is MDHEN, CDR2 SYDVKM, per germline. V lost 4 bases and J lost 3; bases outside the gene matches: 13. The CDR3 covers 17 residues. The CDR3 DNA follows: TGTGCCAGCAGTTCACGGCTCCGGGGGACAGGGCTCTACGAGCAGTACTTC. It specifies CASSSRLRGTGLYEQYF.

The genes are TRBV7-2 and TRBJ2-7; 7 bases align to TRBD1. The CDR3 extends over 13 amino acids. Germline V gives CDR1 SGHTA, CDR2 FQGNSA. The V gene end was trimmed by 3 bases and the J gene end by 5 bases; junction bases not matched to a gene: 4. In DNA form, the CDR3 reads TGTGCCAGCAGCTTTTCGACAGGGAACGAGCAGTACTTC. Translating it yields CASSFSTGNEQYF.

The chain recombines TRBV19 with TRBJ2-1, with 12 bases lining up with TRBD2. The CDR3 contains 16 residues. J was trimmed by 4 bases and V by 2 bases; bases with no gene match: 3. Germline-derived CDR1 and CDR2 are LNHDA and SQIVND (reference sequence). This chain's CDR3 is CASSILAGGRYNEQFF. The DNA of the CDR3 is TGTGCCAGTAGTATACTAGCGGGAGGGCGTTACAATGAGCAGTTCTTC.

In this sample, this clone turned up a few times. The CDR3 loop reads CASSPGTRLTKNIQYF. The CDR3 DNA is TGCGCCAGCAGCCCTGGGACTCGGTTGACCAAAAACATTCAGTACTTC. The chain combines TRBV5-1 with TRBJ2-4; D possibly corresponds to TRBD2 (6 bases). From germline, CDR1 is SGHRS and CDR2 YFSETQ. Trimming removed 4 bases from V and 2 bases from J, with 16 bases in between. The CDR3 totals 16 residues.

This clone was recorded a few times. Other DNA sequences within the sample encode an identical CDR3. This chain links TRBV5-1 with TRBJ2-7, with 11 bases fitting TRBD2. Germline assignment: CDR1 SGHRS and CDR2 YFSETQ. The ends lost 5 bases at V and 3 bases at J; junction bases unmatched: 4. The CDR3 covers 14 residues. The CDR3 spells CASRTGTSGYEQYF. CDR3 bases: TGCGCCAGCAGGACCGGGACTAGCGGCTACGAGCAGTACTTC.

The rearrangement links TRBV5-4 to TRBJ2-7; the match to TRBD1 covers 9 bases. The germline gives CDR1 SGHNT, CDR2 YYREEE (reference sequence). The V gene end was trimmed by 4 bases and the J gene end by 7 bases; junction bases not matched to a gene: 6. There are 13 residues in the CDR3. CDR3 amino acids: CASSQQGAEEQYF. DNA for the CDR3: TGTGCCAGCAGCCAACAGGGGGCTGAAGAGCAGTACTTC.

This chain connects TRBV11-2 to TRBJ2-5; the D is unclear. Germline V gives CDR1 SGHAT, CDR2 FQNNGV. This CDR3 spans 15 amino acids. V was shortened by 1 base and J by 4 bases, with 13 bases between the two germline ends. CDR3: CASSLVARGGETQYF. DNA of the CDR3: TGTGCCAGCAGCTTAGTGGCTAGAGGTGGAGAGACCCAGTACTTC.

This clone came up a few times. CDR3 sequence: CSVGGGVPYEQYF. Written as DNA, the CDR3 is TGCAGCGTTGGGGGGGGAGTCCCCTACGAGCAGTACTTC. The chain is built from TRBV29-1 and TRBJ2-5, with 7 bases matching TRBD2. The J call may be in error: the DNA end matches TRBJ2-7 better. The CDR3 consists of 13 residues. Germline V gives CDR1 SQVTM, CDR2 ANQGSEA.